This entry lists 7 T cell receptor beta chains sequenced from one sample in a study of shared clonotypes between healthy human individuals. The naive CD8 subset, CD45RO-negative cells positively selected for CCR7, excluded terminally differentiated effector memory CD45RA+ cells. The repertoire was sequenced with immunoSEQ multiplex PCR; TCRdb's copy has only in-frame clones and lacks some. Of around 1.9 million clones in the sample, approximately 94% were seen once. The sample was naive CD8+ T cells from PBMCs. Source of these receptors: a man in his late teens or twenties in good health. Some clones in this sample may be carry-over from other donors' samples.

The J gene is TRBJ1-2, the V gene TRBV27; TRBD1 aligns across 9 bases. The trim removed 8 bases at V and 6 bases at J, leaving 10 bases unmatched. There are 14 residues in the CDR3. Per the germline V gene, CDR1 is MNHEY and CDR2 is SMNVEV (reference sequence). This CDR3 reads CASGSTGGANGYTF. The DNA for the CDR3 is TGTGCCAGCGGGTCTACAGGGGGCGCGAATGGCTACACCTTC.

The chain recombines TRBV25-1 with TRBJ1-2, with a weak D call TRBD1 (6 bases). The V gene lost 3 bases and the J gene lost 2 bases, with 7 bases spanning the gap. The CDR3 sequence is 13 residues long. Germline CDR1 MGHDK, CDR2 SYGVNS. CDR3 loop: CASSDQGNYGYTF. The CDR3 nucleotides read TGTGCCAGCAGTGACCAGGGGAACTATGGCTACACCTTC.

Comment on this clone: Other DNA sequences from this sample encode an identical CDR3 as well. This chain links TRBV4-3 with TRBJ2-7, with D possibly TRBD1 on 5 matching bases. CDR1 and CDR2 (germline): LGHNA, YSLEER. V lost 0 bases, J lost 0 bases, and 12 bases lay in between. The CDR3 is 16 residues long. The DNA for the CDR3 is TGCGCCAGCAGCCAAGATAGGGCAGGGCGCTCCTACGAGCAGTACTTC. Protein: CASSQDRAGRSYEQYF.

The rearrangement uses TRBV9 and TRBJ2-7; tentatively, D is TRBD2 (5 bases). Per the germline V gene, CDR1 is SGDLS and CDR2 is YYNGEE. The CDR3 sequence is 16 residues long. Trimming removed 0 bases at V and 2 bases at J, with 15 bases between. The CDR3 DNA reads TGTGCCAGCAGCGTAGGGGAGACTACGAAGACCTACGAGCAGTACTTC. Its translation: CASSVGETTKTYEQYF.

This clone appeared once. This chain links TRBV30 with TRBJ2-5; D is ambiguous. Germline CDR1 GTSNPN, CDR2 SVGIG (reference sequence). The CDR3 sequence is 14 residues long. Trimming removed 3 bases from V and 0 bases from J, with 11 bases in between. The chain's CDR3 is CAWSYRNYQETQYF. The CDR3 coding sequence is TGTGCCTGGAGCTACCGCAACTACCAAGAGACCCAGTACTTC.

The table lists this clone with a count of one. The chain couples TRBV4-3 to TRBJ2-3; D remains unclear. The CDR3 loop spans 16 amino acids. V was clipped by 1 base and J by 5 bases, with 16 bases between them. From germline, CDR1 is LGHNA and CDR2 YSLEER. The CDR3 DNA reads as TGCGCCAGCAGCCAAGGCCAATCACAGCTAGAAGATACGCAGTATTTT. This translates into CASSQGQSQLEDTQYF.

The chain links TRBV27 to TRBJ2-7; TRBD2 agrees at 9 bases. Germline CDR1 reads MNHEY; CDR2 reads SMNVEV (reference sequence). This CDR3 has 15 residues. The V and J ends lost 7 bases and 6 bases, in that order; junction bases with no gene match: 13. CDR3 sequence reads: CASTPTREGSPEQYF. The CDR3 DNA reads TGTGCCAGCACCCCAACGCGGGAGGGGAGTCCCGAGCAGTACTTC.